The rows below give T cell receptor beta chains drawn from one sample of a study of T-cell reconstitution after alpha-beta-depleted transplantation in children. A single record per CDR3 protein comes from TCRdb applying MiXCR to the PCR reads. The sample contains 490,000 or so distinct CDR3 sequences, about 10% of which appear only once. The input for sequencing was PBMCs, taken before TCRalphabeta/CD19-depleted stem cell transplant. The receptor source for this set is a child aged 2 to 10 with inherited bone marrow failure, due to receive a stem cell transplant. CDR3s include the opening cysteine and the closing phenylalanine or tryptophan. The D gene is left open where the match is weak. The size field is filled for only some rows; it gives once, few, many or a size class.

>-|-|TRBJ2-7|TRBV7-2
CASSLVSSTYEQYF
TGTGCCAGCAGCTTAGTTTCCAGTACCTACGAGCAGTACTTC
>-|many|TRBJ2-7|TRBV27
CASGPRDEQYF
TGTGCCAGCGGACCACGGGACGAGCAGTACTTC
>-|many|TRBJ2-7|TRBV14
CASSQDPGYEQYF
TGTGCCAGCAGCCAAGATCCCGGGTACGAGCAGTACTTC
>-|many|TRBJ1-1|TRBV5-1
CASSQETVPGAEAFF
TGCGCCAGCAGCCAGGAGACAGTCCCCGGGGCTGAAGCTTTCTTT
>TRBD1|many|TRBJ2-5|TRBV28
CASSNTDREETQYF
TGTGCCAGCAGTAACACCGACAGGGAGGAGACCCAGTACTTC
>-|many|TRBJ2-5|TRBV12-3/TRBV12-4
CASRLPGPEEAQYF
TGTGCCAGCAGACTTCCGGGACCCGAAGAGGCCCAGTACTTC
>-|-|TRBJ1-4|TRBV9
CASSVGTNYEKLFF
TGTGCCAGCAGCGTAGGGACAAACTATGAAAAACTGTTTTTT
>-|many|TRBJ2-3|TRBV29-1
CSVAESTDTQYF
TGCAGCGTGGCGGAGAGCACAGATACGCAGTATTTT
>TRBD1|many|TRBJ1-5|TRBV20-1
CSAGKAGGGQPQHF
TGCAGTGCTGGGAAGGCAGGGGGGGGCCAGCCCCAGCATTTT
>-|many|TRBJ1-6|TRBV10-3
CAISGQRNNSPLHF
TGTGCCATCAGCGGACAGAGGAATAATTCACCCCTCCACTTT
>TRBD2|many|TRBJ2-1|TRBV7-9
CASSSKAGMDNEQFF
TGTGCCAGCAGCTCTAAAGCGGGAATGGACAATGAGCAGTTCTTC
>-|many|TRBJ2-7|TRBV5-1
CASSLDGGNYEQYF
TGCGCCAGCAGCTTGGACGGGGGAAATTACGAGCAGTACTTC
>TRBD2|many|TRBJ2-5|TRBV9
CASSAGGRTQYF
TGTGCCAGCAGCGCGGGGGGTCGAACCCAGTACTTC
>TRBD1|-|TRBJ1-5|TRBV12-3/TRBV12-4
CASRPRQGSNQPQHF
TGTGCCAGCAGGCCCCGACAGGGGAGCAATCAGCCCCAGCATTTT